The source of this T cell receptor (beta chain) is a study of cytomegalovirus exposure and HLA in healthy donors. About the study: In a later analysis, the roughly 120 validation repertoires were reported to have used the same platform as the 650 to 800 first-cohort repertoires.

In regard to this clone: Its cognate antigen is unknown.

Method: immunoSEQ multiplex PCR; TCRdb's copy keeps in-frame clones and lacks some. The data contain roughly 230,000 clones, roughly 88% of them singletons. The study, taken as a whole, reports: Researchers counted around 160 TCR beta chains as cytomegalovirus-associated. Reports described diagnosis of cytomegalovirus status by the classifier as highly specific and sensitive.

The TCR was taken from a woman aged 25-40 years in good health and CMV-seronegative. The sample taken for sequencing was PBMCs.

CDR3 residues: CASSSLTSGAYEQYF. Here the CDR3 DNA reads TGTGCCAGCAGTTCCTTGACTAGCGGGGCCTACGAGCAGTACTTC. The chain carries TRBV28 and TRBJ2-7; 11 bases map to TRBD2. The trim removed 4 bases at V and 2 bases at J, leaving 4 bases unmatched. The V gene's germline CDR1 is MDHEN and CDR2 SYDVKM. The CDR3 runs to 15 residues.